Each of the 25 T cell receptor beta chains below was sequenced from the same sample in a study of T cells in Graves' hyperthyroidism and ophthalmopathy. Amplified TCR beta CDR3 regions came from RNA transcripts. The TCR CDR3 was amplified in a first-round RT-PCR using the HTBI primer set. Using its own MiXCR run on the multiplex PCR reads, TCRdb lists one record per CDR3 protein. The table has 500,000 to 650,000 distinct CDR3 sequences, 20% seen once. Sequenced: blood. These TCRs come from a middle-aged man with Graves' ophthalmopathy.

This clonotype appeared once. Just one base apart from a much larger clone, this may be a read error. The chain joins TRBV7-8 to TRBJ2-1; 7 positions agree with TRBD2. Trimming took 4 bases from V and 6 from J; bases not matched to a gene: 9. Germline V gene sequence: CDR1 SGHVS, CDR2 FQNEAQ. The length of the CDR3 is 15 residues. The CDR3 spells CASSSTSEGINEQFF. CDR3 in DNA: TGTGCCAGCAGCTCAACTAGCGAGGGTATCAATGAGCAGTTCTTC.

The chain uses TRBV9 and TRBJ2-5, with 7 bases matching TRBD2. The CDR3 runs 14 residues. After removal of 0 bases from V and 10 bases from J, the junction contained 9 bases not matched to a gene. Germline loops: CDR1 SGDLS, CDR2 YYNGEE. This CDR3 reads CASSVEDRSGNQYF. CDR3 DNA: TGTGCCAGCAGCGTAGAGGATCGAAGCGGGAACCAGTACTTC.

The chain couples TRBV11-2 to TRBJ2-5; 9 nucleotides align to TRBD2. Germline CDR1 reads SGHAT; CDR2 reads FQNNGV. J gave up 2 bases and V 1 base, and 5 bases lay outside the gene matches. This CDR3 is 16 amino acids long. DNA for the CDR3: TGTGCCAGCAGCTTAGTAGGGGCGGGGGGGCAAGAGACCCAGTACTTC. This sequence encodes CASSLVGAGGQETQYF.

The chain combines TRBV27 with TRBJ2-7; TRBD1 agrees at 7 bases. The CDR3 is 14 residues long. The V and J ends lost 6 bases and 0 bases, in that order; junction bases with no gene match: 5. The germline V gene encodes CDR1 MNHEY and CDR2 SMNVEV (reference sequence). This chain's CDR3 is CASRGQLNSYEQYF. For the CDR3, the DNA is TGTGCCAGCAGGGGACAGCTAAACTCCTACGAGCAGTACTTC.

The chain couples TRBV6-5 to TRBJ2-1; D not certain. Looked up from germline, CDR1 is MNHEY and CDR2 is SVGAGI. Trimming cost V 0 bases and J 9 bases, with 12 bases left between them. This CDR3 is 14 amino acids long. The CDR3 sequence: CASSYSGRVGEQFF. The CDR3 bases are TGTGCCAGCAGTTACTCTGGCCGGGTAGGTGAGCAGTTCTTC.

This clonotype came up many times. V gene TRBV2 combines with J gene TRBJ2-1; possible D gene TRBD2, 6 bases. CDR1 is SNHLY and CDR2 is FYNNEI in the germline V gene. This CDR3 spans 15 amino acids. V was trimmed by 6 bases and J by 3 bases, leaving 15 bases between them. This CDR3 reads CASRKSPGVYNEQFF. The CDR3 DNA reads TGTGCCAGCAGAAAATCACCGGGAGTCTACAATGAGCAGTTCTTC.

The V and J genes are TRBV6-1 and TRBJ2-3; TRBD2 matches at 10 bases. The germline V gene encodes CDR1 MNHNS and CDR2 SASEGT. After removal of 7 bases from V and 4 bases from J, the junction contained 11 bases not matched to a gene. The CDR3 length is 16 residues. This CDR3 reads CASTHLSGRRPDTQYF. The CDR3 DNA follows: TGTGCCAGCACCCACCTTAGCGGGAGGAGGCCAGATACGCAGTATTTT.

In this sample, this clonotype turned up a few times. The J gene is TRBJ2-7, the V gene TRBV7-2; 11 bases match TRBD2. The CDR3 spans 16 residues. J lost 2 bases, V lost 5 bases, and 8 bases had no gene match. CDR1 and CDR2 (germline): SGHTA, FQGNSA. The CDR3 DNA reads as TGTGCCAGCAGCCGGAAGGGACTAGCGGACACCTACGAGCAGTACTTC. This gives the protein CASSRKGLADTYEQYF.

This clonotype was recorded at least ten times. The V call is TRBV28, the J call TRBJ2-7; 8 bases agree with TRBD1. The CDR3 has 14 residues. Germline-derived CDR1 and CDR2 are MDHEN and SYDVKM. The ends lost 4 bases at V and 2 bases at J; junction bases unmatched: 4. Here the CDR3 DNA reads TGTGCCAGCAGTTCAAGCAGGGGGCCCTACGAGCAGTACTTC. This codes for CASSSSRGPYEQYF.

This clonotype has just a few counts. The rearrangement uses TRBV20-1 and TRBJ2-2, with 9 bases that match TRBD2. J gave up 4 bases and V 5 bases, and 14 bases lay outside the gene matches. The CDR3 contains 17 residues. CDR1 and CDR2 from the germline V gene are DFQATT and SNEGSKA (reference sequence). CDR3 DNA: TGCAGTGCTCCCCACAGGGGAGCTAGCGGGGTCACCGGGGAGCTGTTTTTT. The encoded protein is CSAPHRGASGVTGELFF.

The CDR3 region has the DNA TGCAGTGCTAGCCTAGTGGCGGCAGATACGCAGTATTTT. This sequence encodes CSASLVAADTQYF. The chain couples TRBV20-1 to TRBJ2-3, with D hard to call. The CDR3 runs 13 residues. Germline CDR1 DFQATT, CDR2 SNEGSKA (reference sequence). V gave up 3 bases and J gave up 4 bases, with 11 bases separating them.

The chain employs TRBV3-1 and TRBJ2-1; 13 bases match TRBD2. CDR3 length: 18 residues. CDR1 is LGHDT and CDR2 is YNNKEL in the germline V gene (reference sequence). The J segment lost 8 bases and the V segment lost 2 bases, leaving 12 bases of the junction unmatched. DNA for the CDR3: TGTGCCAGCAGCCAATACGCCATGACTAGCGGGGGGACCGATGAGCAGTTCTTC. This translates into CASSQYAMTSGGTDEQFF.

This clonotype was counted a few times. The chain uses TRBV6-1 and TRBJ2-1, with 9 bases aligning to TRBD1. Per the germline V gene, CDR1 is MNHNS and CDR2 is SASEGT. The CDR3 runs to 14 residues. J lost 5 bases, V lost 4 bases, and 3 bases had no gene match. Here the CDR3 reads CASSGGDRDNEQFF. DNA for the CDR3: TGTGCCAGCAGTGGGGGGGACAGGGACAATGAGCAGTTCTTC.

This clonotype came up many times. CDR3 in DNA: TGTGCCAGCAGCTTAGGGAGCGGCCCAGATACGCAGTATTTT. Protein: CASSLGSGPDTQYF. V usage is TRBV13 and J usage is TRBJ2-3; the D gene is possibly TRBD2 (5 bases). V lost 0 bases and J 4 bases, leaving 8 bases between the germline ends. Germline V gives CDR1 PRHDT, CDR2 FYEKMQ (reference sequence). The CDR3 is made up of 14 amino acids.

This sequence joins TRBV19 and TRBJ2-5; D may be TRBD1 (6 bases). This CDR3 contains 15 residues. CDR1 is LNHDA, CDR2 SQIVND, per germline (reference sequence). V was cut by 5 bases and J by 4 bases, with 17 bases left in between. In DNA, the CDR3 is TGTGCCAGTAGTTGGGGGCAGGGATCCGGAGAGACCCAGTACTTC. Translation: CASSWGQGSGETQYF.

The CDR3 protein is CATSAPNGRDSSYEQYF. The CDR3 region has the DNA TGTGCCACCAGTGCCCCCAATGGGAGGGATTCTTCCTACGAGCAGTACTTC. The rearrangement joins TRBV24-1 to TRBJ2-7, with TRBD2 identical over 7 bases. This CDR3 region has 17 residues. The germline CDR1 and CDR2 sequences are KGHDR and SFDVKD. V was pared by 5 bases and J by 1 base, with 13 bases of the junction left unmatched.

This clonotype was observed many times. This rearrangement joins TRBV12-3 or TRBV12-4 to TRBJ2-1, with D maybe TRBD1 (6 bases). Trimming removed 3 bases at V and 8 bases at J, with 14 bases between. The CDR3 length is 14 residues. The CDR3 protein is CASSFTRGRDEQFF. The CDR3 DNA is TGTGCCAGCAGTTTTACCAGGGGAAGGGATGAGCAGTTCTTC.

Of note for this clonotype: A clone one base away is much larger, so this may be a read error. The chain has TRBV2 and TRBJ1-1; TRBD1 matches at 8 bases. This CDR3 spans 13 amino acids. CDR1 and CDR2 (germline): SNHLY, FYNNEI. CDR3 sequence (DNA): TGTGCCGGCAGGATGACAGGGGACACTGAAGCTTTCTTT. It specifies CAGRMTGDTEAFF.

This clonotype occurred many times. This chain connects TRBV6-1 to TRBJ2-7; D gene ambiguous. The germline V and J ends were trimmed by 6 bases and 2 bases, with 14 bases remaining between them. The CDR3 has 14 amino acids. CDR1 is MNHNS and CDR2 is SASEGT in the germline V gene. The CDR3 is CASSLPDPTYEQYF. The DNA of the CDR3 is TGTGCCAGCAGCCTCCCAGATCCTACCTACGAGCAGTACTTC.

The chain is built from TRBV7-2 and TRBJ2-1; D unresolved. V shed 5 bases and J shed 2 bases, with 7 bases lying between them. The CDR3 contains 13 residues. The germline V gene has CDR1 SGHTA and CDR2 FQGNSA. The CDR3 loop reads CASSAQAYNEQFF. In DNA form, the CDR3 reads TGTGCCAGCAGCGCCCAAGCCTACAATGAGCAGTTCTTC.

The V and J genes are TRBV11-2 and TRBJ2-4; 12 bases map to TRBD2. With V trimmed by 9 bases and J by 8 bases, 17 bases remained unmatched. CDR1 and CDR2 (germline): SGHAT, FQNNGV. This CDR3 has 17 residues. The CDR3 spells CASSRFFGTSGSDIQYF. DNA for the CDR3: TGTGCCAGTAGTCGTTTTTTTGGGACTAGCGGGTCAGACATTCAGTACTTC.

Only a few counts were recorded for this clonotype. The chain uses TRBV18 and TRBJ2-3; D is uncertain. V dropped 5 bases and J dropped 2 bases, with 8 bases sitting between them. Per germline, CDR1 KGHSH and CDR2 LQKENI. The CDR3 is 13 residues long. The CDR3 reads CASSGMVTDTQYF. CDR3 sequence (DNA): TGTGCCAGCTCAGGGATGGTCACAGATACGCAGTATTTT.

This clonotype occurred a few times. The genes are TRBV4-1 and TRBJ2-3; maybe TRBD1 (5 bases). V was shortened by 0 bases and J by 3 bases, with 16 bases between the two germline ends. The CDR3 runs to 17 residues. Germline assignment: CDR1 MGHRA and CDR2 YSYEKL. The CDR3 spells CASSQERNGALTDTQYF. CDR3 in DNA: TGCGCCAGCAGCCAAGAGAGGAATGGGGCCCTGACAGATACGCAGTATTTT.

The table lists this clonotype with a few counts. The chain recombines TRBV2 with TRBJ2-5, with no clear D. This CDR3 is built from 12 residues. Germline values: CDR1 SNHLY, CDR2 FYNNEI. With 7 bases removed from V and 8 bases from J, the gap between germline ends came to 14 bases. This chain's CDR3 is CASKASAETQYF. The CDR3 region has the DNA TGTGCCAGCAAAGCCTCCGCGGAAACCCAGTACTTC. Together with reference TRBV2 and TRBJ2-5, the CDR3 gives the full variable domain: EPEVTQTPSHQVTQMGQEVILRCVPISNHLYFYWYRQILGQKVEFLVSFYNNEISEKSEIFDDQFSVERPDGSNFTLKIRSTKLEDSAMYFCASKASAETQYFGPGTRLLVL.

There are many counts of this clonotype. The chain uses TRBV5-1 and TRBJ2-2, with 14 bases lining up with TRBD2. After removal of 4 bases from V and 8 bases from J, the junction contained 7 bases not matched to a gene. In germline, CDR1 is SGHRS, CDR2 YFSETQ. The CDR3 totals 16 residues. The CDR3 loop is CASSRTGLAGVGELFF. DNA for the CDR3: TGCGCCAGCAGCCGAACGGGACTAGCGGGAGTAGGGGAGCTGTTTTTT.